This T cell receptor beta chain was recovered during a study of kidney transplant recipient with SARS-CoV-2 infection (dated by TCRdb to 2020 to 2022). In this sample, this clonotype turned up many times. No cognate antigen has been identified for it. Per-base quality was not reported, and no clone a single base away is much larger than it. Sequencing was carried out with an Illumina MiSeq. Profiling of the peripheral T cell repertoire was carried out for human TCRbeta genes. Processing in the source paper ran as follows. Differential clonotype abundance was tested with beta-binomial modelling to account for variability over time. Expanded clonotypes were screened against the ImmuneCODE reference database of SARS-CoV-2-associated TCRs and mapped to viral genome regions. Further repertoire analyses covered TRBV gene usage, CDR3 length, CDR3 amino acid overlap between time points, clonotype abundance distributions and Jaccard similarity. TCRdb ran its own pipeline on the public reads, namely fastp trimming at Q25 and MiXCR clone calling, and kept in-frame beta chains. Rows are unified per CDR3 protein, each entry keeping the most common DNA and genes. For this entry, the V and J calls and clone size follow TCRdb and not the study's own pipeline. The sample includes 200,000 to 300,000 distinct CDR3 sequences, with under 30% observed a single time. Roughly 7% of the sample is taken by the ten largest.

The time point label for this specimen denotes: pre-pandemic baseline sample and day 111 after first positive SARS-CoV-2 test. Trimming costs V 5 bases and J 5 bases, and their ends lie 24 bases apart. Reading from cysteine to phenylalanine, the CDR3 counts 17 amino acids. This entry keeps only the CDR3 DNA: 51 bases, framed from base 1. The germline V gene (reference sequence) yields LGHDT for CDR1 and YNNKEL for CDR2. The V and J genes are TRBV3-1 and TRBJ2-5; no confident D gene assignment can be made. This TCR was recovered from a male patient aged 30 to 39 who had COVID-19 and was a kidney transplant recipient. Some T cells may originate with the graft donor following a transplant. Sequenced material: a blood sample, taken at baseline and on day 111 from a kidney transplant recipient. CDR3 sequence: CASSVGSPISFSETQYF. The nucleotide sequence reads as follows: TGTGCCAGCAGCGTGGGATCTCCCATTTCTTTCTCTGAGACCCAGTACTTC.